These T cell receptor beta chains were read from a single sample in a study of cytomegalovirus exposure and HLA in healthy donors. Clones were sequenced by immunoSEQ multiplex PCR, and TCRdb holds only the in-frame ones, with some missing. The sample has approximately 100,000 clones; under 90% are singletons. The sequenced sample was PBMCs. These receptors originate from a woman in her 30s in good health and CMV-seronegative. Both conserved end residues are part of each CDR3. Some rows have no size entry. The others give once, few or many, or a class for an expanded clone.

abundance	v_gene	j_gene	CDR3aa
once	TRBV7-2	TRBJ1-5	CASSSDYNQPQHF
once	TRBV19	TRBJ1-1	CASSLPGTEAFF
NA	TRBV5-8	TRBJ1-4	CASSLGTGAFGEKLFF
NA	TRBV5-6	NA	CASSTLGRDYEQYF
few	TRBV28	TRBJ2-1	CASSPPGLAGGNEQFF
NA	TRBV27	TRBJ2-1	CASTSFSEQFF
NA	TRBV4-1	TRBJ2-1	CASSQRGQGSYNEQFF
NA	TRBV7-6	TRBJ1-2	CASSPTQTYGYTF
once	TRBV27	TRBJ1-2	CASSLSGQSYGYTF
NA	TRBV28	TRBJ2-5	CASSLGANWQETQYF
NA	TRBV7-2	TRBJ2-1	CASSPRTSGSAEEQFF
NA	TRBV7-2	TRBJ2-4	CASSLDPAAGAKNIQYF
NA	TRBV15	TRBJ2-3	CATSRGVGQGADTQYF
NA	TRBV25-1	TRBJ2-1	CASSEGRELGEQFF
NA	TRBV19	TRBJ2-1	CASRHLAGGVYEQFF
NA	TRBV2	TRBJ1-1	CASSGGRNTEAFF
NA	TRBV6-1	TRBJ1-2	CASSGETGTPAYTF
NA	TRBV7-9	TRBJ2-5	CASSIGAIAGQETQYF
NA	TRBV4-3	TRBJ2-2	CASSPGTANTGELFF
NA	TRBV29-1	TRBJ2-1	CSLRTVGNEQFF
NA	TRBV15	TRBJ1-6	CATSRGGNDSPLHF
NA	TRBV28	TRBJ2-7	CASSFVGEQYF
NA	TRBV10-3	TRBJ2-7	CATWGGSHEQYF
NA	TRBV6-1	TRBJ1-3	CASSNSGNTIYF
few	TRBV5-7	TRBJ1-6	CASRQPGTVRSPLHF
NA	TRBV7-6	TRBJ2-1	CASSLVGGLYNEQFF
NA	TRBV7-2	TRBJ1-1	CASSTHRDRVINTEAFF
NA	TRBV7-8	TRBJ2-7	CASSLVSDSFIDEQYF
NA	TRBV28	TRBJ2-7	CASSSNHLGTTDYEQYF
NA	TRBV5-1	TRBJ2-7	CASSFTGGDYEQYF
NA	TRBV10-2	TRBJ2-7	CASSEAPAYEQYF
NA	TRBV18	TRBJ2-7	CASSPTSVRAEQYF
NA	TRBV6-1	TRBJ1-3	CASSQGNTIYF
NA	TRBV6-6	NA	CASSPTRERSGEQYF
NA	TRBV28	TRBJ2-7	CASRTGTSIYEQYF
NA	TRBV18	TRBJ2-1	CASSPGGLANEQFF
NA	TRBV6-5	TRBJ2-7	CASSRGRSYEQYF
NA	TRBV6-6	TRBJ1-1	CASSSYSGEAFF
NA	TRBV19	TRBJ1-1	CASSRGPGQGAKNTEAFF
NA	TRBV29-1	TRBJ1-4	CSVGQGLREKLFF
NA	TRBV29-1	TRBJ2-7	CSVGTPGLDEQYF
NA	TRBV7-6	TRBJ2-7	CASSSPAGLSYEQYF
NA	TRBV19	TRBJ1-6	CASSPGINSPLHF
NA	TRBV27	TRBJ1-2	CASSLTGDGYGYTF
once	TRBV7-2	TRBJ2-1	CASSLRGGERYNEQFF
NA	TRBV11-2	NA	CASSLVLGSYEQYF
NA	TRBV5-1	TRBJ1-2	CASSPNSGFAYGYTF
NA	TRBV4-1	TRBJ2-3	CASSPLAGEDTQYF
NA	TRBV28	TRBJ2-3	CASSLDRGATDTQYF
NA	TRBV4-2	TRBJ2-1	CASSPTSGRFGNEQFF
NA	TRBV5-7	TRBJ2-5	CASSLVVAKTQYF
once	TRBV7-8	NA	CASRGAGLHEQYF
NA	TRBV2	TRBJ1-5	CASSQDRREPQHF
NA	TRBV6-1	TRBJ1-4	CASSEATGPTNEKLFF
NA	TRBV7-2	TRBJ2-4	CASSITSGGTVSKNIQYF
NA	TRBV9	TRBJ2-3	CASSAGGGTGDTQYF
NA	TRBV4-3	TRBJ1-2	CASPAGHGGYTF